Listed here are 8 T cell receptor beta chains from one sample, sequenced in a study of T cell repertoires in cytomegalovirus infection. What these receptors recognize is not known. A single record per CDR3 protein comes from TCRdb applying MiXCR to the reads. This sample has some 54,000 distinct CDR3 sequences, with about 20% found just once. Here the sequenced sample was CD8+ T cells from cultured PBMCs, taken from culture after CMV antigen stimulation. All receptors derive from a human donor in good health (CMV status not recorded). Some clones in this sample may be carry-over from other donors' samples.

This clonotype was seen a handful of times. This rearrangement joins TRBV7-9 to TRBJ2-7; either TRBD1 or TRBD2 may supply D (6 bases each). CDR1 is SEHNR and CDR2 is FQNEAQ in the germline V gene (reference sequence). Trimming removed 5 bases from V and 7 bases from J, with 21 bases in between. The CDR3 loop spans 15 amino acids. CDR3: CASSLKGDSRKEQYF. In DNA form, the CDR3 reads TGTGCCAGCAGCCTCAAGGGGGACTCTAGGAAGGAGCAGTACTTC.

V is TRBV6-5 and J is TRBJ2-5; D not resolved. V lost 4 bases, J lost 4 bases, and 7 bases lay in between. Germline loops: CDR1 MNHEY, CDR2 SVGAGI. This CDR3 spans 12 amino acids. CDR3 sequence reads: CASSLEGETQYF. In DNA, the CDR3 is TGTGCCAGCAGTTTAGAAGGAGAGACCCAGTACTTC.

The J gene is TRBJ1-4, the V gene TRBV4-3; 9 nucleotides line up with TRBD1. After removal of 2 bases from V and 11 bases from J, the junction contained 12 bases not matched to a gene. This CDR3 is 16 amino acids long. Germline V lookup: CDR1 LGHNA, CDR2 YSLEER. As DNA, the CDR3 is TGCGCCAGCAGCCAAACTAGGGACAGGGCGGTTTGGAAACTGTTTTTT. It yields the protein CASSQTRDRAVWKLFF.

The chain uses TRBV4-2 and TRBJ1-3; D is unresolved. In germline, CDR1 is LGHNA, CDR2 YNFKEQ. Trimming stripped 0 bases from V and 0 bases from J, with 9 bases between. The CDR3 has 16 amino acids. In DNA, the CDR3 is TGTGCCAGCAGCCAAGATTACCGGGACTCTGGAAACACCATATATTTT. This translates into CASSQDYRDSGNTIYF.

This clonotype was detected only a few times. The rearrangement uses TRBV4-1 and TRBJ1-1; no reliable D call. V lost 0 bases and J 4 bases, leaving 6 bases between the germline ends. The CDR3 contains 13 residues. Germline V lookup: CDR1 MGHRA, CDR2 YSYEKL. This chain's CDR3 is CASSQDTATEAFF. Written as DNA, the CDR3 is TGCGCCAGCAGCCAAGATACGGCCACTGAAGCTTTCTTT.

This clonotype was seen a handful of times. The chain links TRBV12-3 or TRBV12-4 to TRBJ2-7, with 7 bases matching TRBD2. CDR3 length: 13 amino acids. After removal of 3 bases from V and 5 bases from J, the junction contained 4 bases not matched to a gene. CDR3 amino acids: CASSFGGEDEQYF. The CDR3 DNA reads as TGTGCCAGCAGTTTTGGGGGGGAGGACGAGCAGTACTTC.

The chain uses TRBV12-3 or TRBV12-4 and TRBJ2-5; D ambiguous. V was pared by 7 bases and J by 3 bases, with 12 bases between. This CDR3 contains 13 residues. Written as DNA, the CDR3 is TGTGCCAGCATGTTAGAACTTAAAGAGACCCAGTACTTC. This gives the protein CASMLELKETQYF.

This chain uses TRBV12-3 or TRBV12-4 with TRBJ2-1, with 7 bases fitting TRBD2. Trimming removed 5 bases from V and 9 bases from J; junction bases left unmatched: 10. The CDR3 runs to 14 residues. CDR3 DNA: TGTGCCAGCAGTCCTACTAGCGCCGAGGGTGAGCAGTTCTTC. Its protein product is CASSPTSAEGEQFF.